Listed here are 29 T cell receptor beta chains from one sample, sequenced in a study of T cell repertoires in cytomegalovirus infection. These TCRs are of unknown antigen specificity. TCRdb fed the reads into MiXCR, producing one record per CDR3 protein. The sample consists of about 310,000 distinct CDR3 sequences, approximately 25% of them appearing once. Sequenced here: cultured PBMCs, sampled from culture after CMV antigen stimulation. The source is a human donor in good health (CMV status not recorded). Some clones in this sample may be carry-over from other donors' samples.

J is TRBJ2-3 and V is TRBV12-3 or TRBV12-4, with D possibly TRBD1 on 6 matching bases. The CDR3 is 16 residues long. Trimming pared 1 base from V and 2 bases from J, leaving 13 bases between. In DNA form, the CDR3 reads TGTGCCAGCAGTTTAGACAGGGCCGGATACACAGATACGCAGTATTTT. Translating gives CASSLDRAGYTDTQYF.

This clonotype was seen only a few times. The chain carries TRBV6-2 or TRBV6-3 and TRBJ2-1, with 7 bases that match TRBD2. This CDR3 is built from 16 residues. With 2 bases clipped from V and 2 bases from J, the junction kept 6 bases outside the gene matches. The germline gives CDR1 MNHEY, CDR2 SVGEGT. In nucleotides, the CDR3 is TGTGCCAGCAGTTACCTCGGCGGGAGCACCTACAATGAGCAGTTCTTC. Translating gives CASSYLGGSTYNEQFF.

This clonotype was picked up many times. This chain joins TRBV7-7 and TRBJ2-3; D is perhaps TRBD2 (5 bases). The V gene lost 1 base and the J gene lost 2 bases, with 7 bases spanning the gap. CDR1 and CDR2 from the germline V gene are SSHAT and FNYEAQ (reference sequence). This CDR3 is 14 amino acids long. This chain's CDR3 is CASSLGGVTDTQYF. The CDR3 region has the DNA TGTGCCAGCAGCTTAGGGGGAGTCACAGATACGCAGTATTTT.

The V gene is TRBV7-9, the J gene TRBJ2-5; maybe TRBD2 (6 bases). Germline V CDR1 and CDR2: SEHNR, FQNEAQ (reference sequence). The CDR3 length is 16 residues. Between the trimmed V and J ends, which lost 5 bases and 5 bases, there was a span of 21 bases. The CDR3 region has the DNA TGTGCCAGCAGCCGACCTCGGGGGACCCCCGGGGAGACCCAGTACTTC. Amino acids: CASSRPRGTPGETQYF.

In its sample, this clonotype was seen many times. This chain joins TRBV12-3 or TRBV12-4 and TRBJ1-3; D gene unclear. Trimming removed 7 bases from V and 3 bases from J, with 7 bases in between. The CDR3 extends over 12 amino acids. Here the CDR3 reads CASMPGGNTIYF. The CDR3 nucleotides are TGTGCCAGCATGCCGGGTGGAAACACCATATATTTT.

This clonotype was seen at least ten times. The chain uses TRBV7-9 and TRBJ2-6; a possible D gene is TRBD2 (6 bases). Looked up from germline, CDR1 is SEHNR and CDR2 is FQNEAQ (reference sequence). CDR3 length: 18 amino acids. V gave up 1 base and J gave up 0 bases, with 13 bases separating them. Here the CDR3 DNA reads TGTGCCAGCAGCTTAGGGAGGGGCCACCCCTCTGGGGCCAACGTCCTGACTTTC. Its translation is CASSLGRGHPSGANVLTF.

Only a few counts were recorded for this clonotype. The chain links TRBV30 to TRBJ1-1, with 7 nucleotides matching TRBD1. With 8 bases clipped from V and 1 base from J, the junction kept 7 bases outside the gene matches. CDR1 is GTSNPN and CDR2 is SVGIG in the germline V gene (reference sequence). The CDR3 is 13 residues long. The CDR3 DNA reads TGTGCCGCCTCGGGACAGAAGAACACTGAAGCTTTCTTT. The encoded protein is CAASGQKNTEAFF.

The chain carries TRBV18 and TRBJ2-4; D is unresolved. The CDR3 is made up of 13 amino acids. V lost 0 bases and J 4 bases, leaving 4 bases between the germline ends. CDR1 and CDR2 from the germline V gene are KGHSH and LQKENI. The CDR3 is CASSPPGKNIQYF. CDR3 in DNA: TGTGCCAGCTCACCACCTGGGAAAAACATTCAGTACTTC.

The chain has TRBV12-3 or TRBV12-4 and TRBJ2-2; the D gene could be TRBD1 or TRBD2 (5 bases each). The CDR3 is 14 amino acids. Trimming removed 2 bases from V and 7 bases from J, with 11 bases in between. CDR3 loop: CASSLRDGNGELFF. Here the CDR3 DNA reads TGTGCCAGCAGTTTAAGGGACGGTAACGGGGAGCTGTTTTTT.

The sample holds many counts of this clonotype. The gene calls are TRBV7-2 and TRBJ1-1; D not certain. V was trimmed by 3 bases and J by 4 bases, leaving 9 bases between them. CDR3 size: 13 residues. Germline V gene lookup returns CDR1 SGHTA and CDR2 FQGNSA. The CDR3 nucleotides read TGTGCCAGCAGCTTCGACGTGGTCACTGAAGCTTTCTTT. Amino acid sequence: CASSFDVVTEAFF.

This clonotype has ten or more counts. V usage is TRBV7-2 and J usage is TRBJ2-5; D remains unclear. The CDR3 is made up of 12 amino acids. Germline CDR1 is SGHTA and CDR2 is FQGNSA. The V and J ends lost 2 bases and 2 bases respectively, with 3 bases between them. CDR3 in DNA: TGTGCCAGCAGCTTAATACAAGAGACCCAGTACTTC. It encodes CASSLIQETQYF.

This chain uses TRBV3-1 with TRBJ2-5; D is ambiguous. This CDR3 contains 13 residues. V was cut by 0 bases and J by 0 bases, with 2 bases left in between. The germline CDR1 and CDR2 sequences are LGHDT and YNNKEL (reference sequence). This CDR3 is CASSQDNQETQYF. The CDR3 DNA is TGTGCCAGCAGCCAAGATAACCAAGAGACCCAGTACTTC.

The chain employs TRBV15 and TRBJ2-3; TRBD2 aligns across 8 bases. Trimming took 1 base from V and 3 from J; bases not matched to a gene: 3. Germline values: CDR1 LNHNV, CDR2 YYDKDF (reference sequence). The CDR3 is made up of 15 amino acids. The CDR3, as DNA: TGTGCCACCAGCAGAGCGGGACTAGTTACAGATACGCAGTATTTT. It codes for CATSRAGLVTDTQYF.

The chain is built from TRBV6-2 or TRBV6-3 and TRBJ2-7; D is ambiguous. CDR1 is MNHEY, CDR2 SVGEGT, per germline. V shed 6 bases and J shed 7 bases, with 19 bases lying between them. The CDR3 is made up of 14 amino acids. In nucleotides, the CDR3 is TGTGCCAGCAGCCCCCCCGGTGCGGCGAAGGAGCAGTACGTC. It codes for CASSPPGAAKEQYV.

In this sample, this clonotype turned up a few times. The rearrangement uses TRBV14 and TRBJ1-3; D is perhaps TRBD1 (6 bases). Germline CDR1 is SGHDN and CDR2 is FVKESK. The CDR3 totals 14 residues. Trimming removed 4 bases from V and 2 bases from J, with 9 bases in between. The CDR3 nucleotides are TGTGCCAGCAGCCCTCGGACAGCTGGAAACACCATATATTTT. It yields the protein CASSPRTAGNTIYF.

The J gene is TRBJ2-3, the V gene TRBV6-2 or TRBV6-3; 8 positions agree with TRBD2. Germline CDR1 is MNHEY and CDR2 is SVGEGT. The CDR3 has 14 amino acids. V trimming: 6 bases; J trimming: 5 bases; junction bases outside the gene matches: 7. CDR3 nucleotide sequence: TGTGCCAGCAGCTCGGGAGGGCCGGGAGATACGCAGTATTTT. This codes for CASSSGGPGDTQYF.

The CDR3 here is CASSSAGAPANVLTF. CDR3 bases: TGTGCCAGCTCTTCAGCGGGAGCCCCGGCCAACGTCCTGACTTTC. V gene TRBV28 combines with J gene TRBJ2-6, with 8 bases that match TRBD2. The CDR3 spans 15 residues. After removal of 8 bases from V and 6 bases from J, the junction contained 9 bases not matched to a gene. Germline loops: CDR1 MDHEN, CDR2 SYDVKM.

This clonotype has at least ten counts. CDR3 region: CASSEELAGGVATDTQYF. The CDR3 DNA sequence: TGCGCCAGCAGTGAGGAGCTAGCGGGAGGGGTAGCGACAGATACGCAGTATTTT. The V gene is TRBV10-1, the J gene TRBJ2-3, with TRBD2 matching 12 bases. This CDR3 spans 18 amino acids. Germline V gene lookup returns CDR1 WNHNN and CDR2 SYGVQD (reference sequence). The ends lost 2 bases at V and 3 bases at J; junction bases unmatched: 9.

This clonotype was seen just once. The rearrangement uses TRBV19 and TRBJ1-1; D perhaps matches TRBD1 (6 bases). V lost 4 bases and J 5 bases, leaving 14 bases between the germline ends. The CDR3 is made up of 14 amino acids. Germline V gene lookup returns CDR1 LNHDA and CDR2 SQIVND (reference sequence). The CDR3 DNA sequence: TGTGCCAGTAGTAAGGGGGAAGGAAGGACTGAAGCTTTCTTT. Protein: CASSKGEGRTEAFF.

This clonotype came up many times. J is TRBJ1-5 and V is TRBV6-5; unclear D gene. Germline lookup yields CDR1 MNHEY and CDR2 SVGAGI. V was clipped by 2 bases and J by 5 bases, with 13 bases between them. This CDR3 has 15 residues. This chain's CDR3 is CASSYGPTQDQPQHF. The CDR3 coding sequence is TGTGCCAGCAGTTACGGACCGACTCAGGATCAGCCCCAGCATTTT.

The sample holds a few counts of this clonotype. The chain employs TRBV7-8 and TRBJ2-2; D gene ambiguous. The CDR3 contains 14 residues. The V end lost 4 bases, the J end lost 4 bases, and 10 bases lay between the germline ends. CDR1 is SGHVS and CDR2 is FQNEAQ in the germline V gene. The CDR3 region is CASSWSQATGELFF. For the CDR3, the DNA is TGTGCCAGCAGCTGGAGTCAGGCCACCGGGGAGCTGTTTTTT.

This clonotype was seen a handful of times. The chain couples TRBV6-5 to TRBJ2-5; 9 bases are a match to TRBD2. Per germline, CDR1 MNHEY and CDR2 SVGAGI. The ends lost 3 bases at V and 1 base at J; junction bases unmatched: 12. The CDR3 has 18 amino acids. The CDR3 region is CASSYFVGLAGTQETQYF. As DNA, the CDR3 is TGTGCCAGCAGTTATTTTGTCGGCCTAGCGGGGACCCAAGAGACCCAGTACTTC.

This clonotype was observed a handful of times. This sequence joins TRBV29-1 and TRBJ2-1, with 9 positions matching TRBD2. The germline V gene has CDR1 SQVTM and CDR2 ANQGSEA. The CDR3 has 14 residues. V lost 4 bases, J lost 6 bases, and 7 bases stayed unmatched. Here the CDR3 reads CSVAMGSGSNEQFF. CDR3 nucleotides: TGCAGCGTTGCGATGGGTAGCGGGAGCAATGAGCAGTTCTTC.

This clonotype was counted a few times. The CDR3 loop reads CSVEELAGEGEQFF. CDR3 bases: TGCAGCGTTGAAGAATTAGCGGGAGAGGGTGAGCAGTTCTTC. The chain links TRBV29-1 to TRBJ2-1; 9 positions match TRBD2. This CDR3 is built from 14 residues. CDR1 and CDR2 from the germline V gene are SQVTM and ANQGSEA. J gave up 9 bases and V 0 bases, and 6 bases lay outside the gene matches.

This sequence joins TRBV18 and TRBJ1-3, with D uncertain. The CDR3 is 15 residues long. Trimming took 3 bases from V and 0 from J, leaving 9 bases between them. Germline lookup yields CDR1 KGHSH and CDR2 LQKENI. The CDR3 nucleotides read TGTGCCAGCTCACCGCCGGTATACTCTGGAAACACCATATATTTT. The encoded protein is CASSPPVYSGNTIYF. The variable domain in full, with the rest retrieved from reference TRBV18 and TRBJ1-3, is NAGVMQNPRHLVRRRGQEARLRCSPMKGHSHVYWYRQLPEEGLKFMVYLQKENIIDESGMPKERFSAEFPKEGPSILRIQQVVRGDSAAYFCASSPPVYSGNTIYFGEGSWLTVV.

The chain couples TRBV19 to TRBJ1-5; 8 nucleotides match TRBD1. The CDR3 sequence is 13 residues long. Looked up from germline, CDR1 is LNHDA and CDR2 is SQIVND (reference sequence). V lost 5 bases to trimming and J lost 6 bases; unmatched junction nucleotides: 3. The CDR3 nucleotides are TGTGCCAGTAGTGTCGACAGGGGTCAGCCCCAGCATTTT. Amino acids: CASSVDRGQPQHF.

The genes are TRBV20-1 and TRBJ2-3; no clear D. This CDR3 has 14 residues. Germline V gene lookup returns CDR1 DFQATT and CDR2 SNEGSKA (reference sequence). V was pared by 0 bases and J by 3 bases, with 10 bases between. CDR3 protein: CSAREMVDTDTQYF. The DNA for the CDR3 is TGCAGTGCTAGAGAGATGGTAGATACAGATACGCAGTATTTT.

V is TRBV7-2 and J is TRBJ2-3, with D perhaps TRBD2 (5 bases). Looked up from germline, CDR1 is SGHTA and CDR2 is FQGNSA. V lost 0 bases to trimming and J lost 6 bases, with 7 bases between them. This CDR3 contains 13 residues. This CDR3 reads CASSLAGVDTQYF. The CDR3 region has the DNA TGTGCCAGCAGCTTAGCGGGAGTTGATACGCAGTATTTT.

This clonotype was seen a few times. The chain carries TRBV7-2 and TRBJ2-6; tentatively, D is TRBD1 (5 bases). V was clipped by 2 bases and J by 0 bases, with 17 bases between them. CDR3 length equals 19 residues. Germline V lookup: CDR1 SGHTA, CDR2 FQGNSA. The CDR3 is CASSLSHRLTHSGANVLTF. The CDR3, as DNA: TGTGCCAGCAGCTTATCGCACAGGCTGACTCACTCTGGGGCCAACGTCCTGACTTTC.